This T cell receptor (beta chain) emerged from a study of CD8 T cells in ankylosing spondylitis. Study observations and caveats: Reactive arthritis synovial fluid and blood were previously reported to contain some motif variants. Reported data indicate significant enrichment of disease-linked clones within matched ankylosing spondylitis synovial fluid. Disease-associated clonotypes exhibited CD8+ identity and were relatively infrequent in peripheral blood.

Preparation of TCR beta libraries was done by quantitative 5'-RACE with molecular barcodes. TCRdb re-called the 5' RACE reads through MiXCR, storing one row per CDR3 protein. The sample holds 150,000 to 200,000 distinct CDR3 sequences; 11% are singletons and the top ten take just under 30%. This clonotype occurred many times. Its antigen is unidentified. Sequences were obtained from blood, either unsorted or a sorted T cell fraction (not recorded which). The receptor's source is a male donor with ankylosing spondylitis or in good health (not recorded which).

CDR3 coding DNA: TGTGCCAGCACTCGAGTCGACAGTAACTATGGCTACACCTTC. Its protein product is CASTRVDSNYGYTF. This sequence joins TRBV28 and TRBJ1-2, with D possibly being TRBD1 (5 bases). V was trimmed by 7 bases and J by 1 base, leaving 13 bases between them. CDR3 length equals 14 residues. Germline V lookup: CDR1 MDHEN, CDR2 SYDVKM.